Listed below are T cell receptor beta chains from one sample, sequenced in a study of blood T cells in healthy people across ages. Each CDR3 protein is one row after TCRdb ran MiXCR on the 5' RACE reads. The sample holds 850,000 to 950,000 distinct CDR3 sequences, about 28% seen once. Material: blood. The receptor set was obtained from a woman older than 75 in good health. The CDR3 runs from the conserved cysteine through the conserved F or W. The D gene is left open where the match is weak. The size field is filled for only some rows; it gives once, few, many or a size class.

TRBJ2-5 18 TRBV20-1 many TRBD2 CSASRTSGGPQYQETQYF TGCAGTGCTAGTAGGACTAGCGGGGGCCCACAGTACCAAGAGACCCAGTACTTC
TRBJ1-2 13 TRBV7-9 many TRBD1 CASSYPGQGDYTF TGTGCCAGCAGCTACCCGGGACAGGGTGACTACACCTTC
TRBJ2-2 14 TRBV6-2/TRBV6-3 few . CASSRDWSAGELFF TGTGCCAGCAGTAGGGATTGGTCGGCCGGGGAGCTGTTTTTT
TRBJ1-2 14 TRBV30 few . CAWSVQRGLYGYTF TGTGCCTGGAGTGTACAGCGAGGGTTATATGGCTACACCTTC
TRBJ2-3 16 TRBV5-4 few . CASSLNRESSTDTQYF TGTGCCAGCAGCTTGAATCGGGAGTCCAGCACAGATACGCAGTATTTT
TRBJ2-1 12 TRBV18 many . CASSLLINEQFF TGTGCCAGCTCACTATTAATCAATGAGCAGTTCTTC
TRBJ2-5 15 TRBV9 many TRBD2 CASSAIAGDQETQYF TGTGCCAGCAGCGCCATCGCGGGGGACCAAGAGACCCAGTACTTC
TRBJ2-3 15 TRBV14 many . CASSQDRRGQDTQYF TGTGCCAGCAGCCAAGATCGGAGGGGACAGGATACGCAGTATTTT
TRBJ1-1 14 TRBV9 few . CASSPHQGNTEAFF TGTGCCAGCAGCCCTCATCAGGGAAACACTGAAGCTTTCTTT
TRBJ2-5 19 TRBV9 few . CASSVATTVRGVRQETQYF TGTGCCAGCAGCGTAGCTACGACGGTGCGGGGAGTTCGGCAAGAGACCCAGTACTTC
TRBJ1-1 16 TRBV30 . TRBD1 CAWSVSVFVQDRAAFF TGTGCCTGGAGTGTAAGTGTGTTTGTCCAGGACAGGGCCGCTTTCTTT
TRBJ2-4 15 TRBV20-1 . . CSAMAGLPFLDIQYF TGCAGTGCTATGGCAGGGCTGCCTTTCTTGGACATTCAGTACTTC
TRBJ2-3 12 TRBV20-1 many . CSATPGANTQYF TGCAGTGCTACCCCCGGGGCGAATACGCAGTATTTT
TRBJ1-5 13 TRBV7-2 many TRBD1 CASSRTGVQPQHF TGTGCCAGCAGCCGGACAGGGGTTCAGCCCCAGCATTTT
TRBJ1-4 15 TRBV5-5 . . CASSIQGSTNEKPFF TGTGCCAGCAGCATACAGGGCTCAACTAATGAAAAACCGTTTTTT
TRBJ1-6 16 TRBV4-3 few . CAGSQDGSPYNSPLHF TGCGCCGGCAGCCAAGACGGGAGCCCCTATAATTCACCCCTCCACTTT
TRBJ2-5 18 TRBV4-3 few . CASSQDVNRRLGYNEQYF TGCGCCAGCAGCCAAGATGTCAACCGGCGCCTTGGATACAATGAACAGTACTTC
TRBJ2-5 15 TRBV7-2 many . CASSLVTQVQETQYF TGTGCCAGCAGCTTAGTGACACAAGTCCAAGAGACCCAGTACTTC
TRBJ1-1 15 TRBV7-8 . . CASSSPELFPPEAFF TGTGCCAGCAGCTCGCCGGAACTTTTTCCCCCTGAAGCTTTCTTT
TRBJ2-5 13 TRBV20-1 many TRBD2 CSAKTSGGGTQYF TGCAGTGCGAAGACTAGCGGGGGAGGGACCCAGTACTTC
TRBJ2-2 13 TRBV5-1 once . CASSFVVSGELFF TGCGCCAGCAGCTTTGTTGTTTCGGGGGAGCTGTTTTTT
TRBJ2-3 14 TRBV12-3/TRBV12-4 . . CASSLIRRTDAQYF TGTGCCAGCAGTCTCATTCGACGGACAGATGCGCAGTATTTT
TRBJ1-2 14 TRBV20-1 many TRBD1 CSAPPTGDFYGYTF TGCAGTGCCCCTCCCACAGGGGATTTCTATGGCTACACCTTC
TRBJ2-2 14 TRBV5-6 . TRBD1 CASSSDRVVGELFF TGTGCCAGCAGCTCGGACAGGGTAGTCGGGGAGCTGTTTTTT
TRBJ2-3 14 TRBV10-2 . TRBD1 CAITLGQGTDTQYF TGCGCCATAACCCTAGGACAGGGCACAGATACGCAGTATTTT
TRBJ2-1 15 TRBV28 many . CASSAGRGSYNEQFF TGTGCCAGCAGCGCCGGTAGGGGTTCCTACAATGAGCAGTTCTTC
TRBJ2-1 16 TRBV7-8 . TRBD2 CASSLGIAGGHNEQFF TGTGCCAGCAGCTTAGGAATTGCGGGGGGGCACAATGAGCAGTTCTTC
TRBJ1-2 12 TRBV30 . . CAWIRGGYGYTF TGTGCCTGGATACGAGGGGGCTATGGCTACACCTTC
TRBJ1-2 13 TRBV20-1 few . CSARDTANYGYTF TGCAGTGCTAGAGATACGGCTAACTATGGCTACACCTTC
TRBJ1-5 13 TRBV11-2 . TRBD1 CASSLDRGSVQHF TGTGCCAGCAGCCTCGACAGGGGGTCGGTCCAGCATTTT
TRBJ2-7 14 TRBV7-2 few . CASSPVQFFYEQYF TGTGCCAGCAGCCCCGTTCAGTTTTTCTACGAGCAGTACTTC
TRBJ1-2 16 TRBV12-3/TRBV12-4 many TRBD1 CASSQRQGRGDYGYTF TGTGCCAGCAGTCAAAGACAGGGGCGCGGGGACTATGGCTACACCTTC
TRBJ1-5 17 TRBV27 . . CASSSKGIQGNNQPQHF TGTGCCAGCAGTTCAAAGGGGATCCAGGGAAACAATCAGCCCCAGCATTTT
TRBJ2-7 14 TRBV20-1 many TRBD1 CSARGTGAPYEQYF TGCAGTGCTAGGGGGACAGGGGCCCCCTACGAGCAGTACTTC
TRBJ2-1 15 TRBV6-1 many . CASSGQSPSYNEQFF TGTGCCAGCAGTGGACAGTCACCCTCCTACAATGAGCAGTTCTTC
TRBJ2-5 16 TRBV4-2 . TRBD2 CASSQDGAGGAETQYF TGTGCCAGCAGCCAAGATGGGGCGGGGGGAGCGGAGACCCAGTACTTC
TRBJ2-2 15 TRBV12-3/TRBV12-4 many . CASSLVGPNTGELFF TGTGCCAGCAGTTTAGTTGGTCCGAACACCGGGGAGCTGTTTTTT
TRBJ1-1 16 TRBV6-2/TRBV6-3 many TRBD1 CASSYSPPRGLAEAFF TGTGCCAGCAGTTACTCTCCCCCCAGGGGGCTGGCTGAAGCTTTCTTT
TRBJ2-3 15 TRBV12-3/TRBV12-4 many . CASSLGGSPTDTQYF TGTGCCAGCAGTTTAGGGGGGTCGCCCACAGATACGCAGTATTTT
TRBJ1-6 14 TRBV5-1 few . CASSLGLGDSPLHF TGCGCCAGCAGCCTCGGGTTGGGGGATTCACCCCTCCACTTT
TRBJ2-5 14 TRBV14 few TRBD1 CASSLDREGETQYF TGTGCCAGCAGCCTCGACAGGGAAGGGGAGACCCAGTACTTC
TRBJ2-1 16 TRBV11-2 many . CASIKPRGGSYNEQFF TGTGCCAGCATCAAACCGAGGGGGGGCTCCTACAATGAGCAGTTCTTC
TRBJ1-5 15 TRBV12-3/TRBV12-4 many . CASRERGAGNQPQHF TGTGCCAGCAGGGAGCGGGGGGCAGGCAATCAGCCCCAGCATTTT
TRBJ2-1 17 TRBV7-2 many TRBD2 CASSLPPSGGLNNEQFF TGTGCCAGCAGCTTACCCCCCAGCGGGGGGTTAAACAATGAGCAGTTCTTC
TRBJ1-2 14 TRBV7-2 few TRBD1 CASRLGQGYYGYTF TGTGCCAGCAGATTGGGACAGGGGTACTATGGCTACACCTTC
TRBJ2-1 15 TRBV28 many TRBD2 CASRPAGGARGEQFF TGTGCCAGCAGACCAGCGGGGGGGGCGCGGGGTGAGCAGTTCTTC
TRBJ2-4 15 TRBV21-1 many . CASSKGWRAKNIQYF TGTGCCAGCAGCAAAGGTTGGCGGGCCAAAAACATTCAGTACTTC
TRBJ2-7 12 TRBV7-2 . . CVSSLAVGEQYF TGTGTCAGCAGCTTAGCGGTCGGTGAGCAGTACTTC
TRBJ2-3 12 TRBV12-3/TRBV12-4 . . CASRLRSDTQYF TGTGCCAGCAGACTGAGATCAGATACGCAGTATTTT
TRBJ1-1 15 TRBV6-2/TRBV6-3 few TRBD1 CASSLRQGGRTEAFF TGTGCCAGCAGTTTAAGACAGGGGGGAAGGACTGAAGCTTTCTTT
TRBJ2-7 14 TRBV12-3/TRBV12-4 few . CASSSGLSRYEQYF TGTGCCAGCAGTTCCGGACTATCCCGCTACGAGCAGTACTTC
TRBJ2-3 12 TRBV30 . . CAWTGDQDTQYF TGTGCCTGGACTGGCGATCAGGATACGCAGTATTTT